This T cell receptor (beta chain) was recovered during a study of a mutant IDH1 vaccine in newly diagnosed glioma. Study-wide background: The study started vaccination 4-6 weeks after radiotherapy alone, or with temozolomide cycles. Standard pretreatment was either radiotherapy, temozolomide, or, for most, radiochemotherapy with temozolomide. Overall study results and limits: Pseudoprogression apparently tracked independently of changes in top peripheral T cell clonotypes. In roughly 93% of patients, immune responses induced by the vaccine occurred.

Germline V lookup: CDR1 LGHNA, CDR2 YNFKEQ. The CDR3 has 13 amino acids. V dropped 1 base and J dropped 7 bases, with 11 bases sitting between them. The protocol was immunoSEQ multiplex PCR, while the TCRdb copy is restricted to in-frame clones and leaves out a portion. The sample carries 35,000 to 40,000 clones, roughly 84% recorded once. In the case of this clone: The antigen is unknown.

Time point: week 11, during vaccination. The study gave 300 ug of mutant IDH1 20-mer peptide per vaccine dose, with topical imiquimod. Material: PBMCs, obtained from a glioma patient whose treatment included an IDH1 peptide vaccine. The chain joins TRBV4-2 to TRBJ2-7; no definite D call. The origin of this receptor is a man aged 40-55 years with glioma. The CDR3 is CASSQVSMGEQYF. The CDR3 DNA sequence: TGTGCCAGCAGCCAAGTATCCATGGGGGAGCAGTACTTC.